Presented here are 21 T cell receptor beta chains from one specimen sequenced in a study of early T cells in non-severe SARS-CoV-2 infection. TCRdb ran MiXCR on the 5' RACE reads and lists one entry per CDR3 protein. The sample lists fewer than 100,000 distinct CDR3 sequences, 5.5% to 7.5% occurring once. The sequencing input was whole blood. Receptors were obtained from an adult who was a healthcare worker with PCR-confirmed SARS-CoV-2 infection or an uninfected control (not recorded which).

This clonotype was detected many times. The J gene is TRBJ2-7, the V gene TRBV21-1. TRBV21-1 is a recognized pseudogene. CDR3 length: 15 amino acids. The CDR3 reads CASSLGAVVSYEQYF. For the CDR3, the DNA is TGTGCCAGCAGCTTAGGTGCCGTCGTCTCCTACGAGCAGTACTTC.

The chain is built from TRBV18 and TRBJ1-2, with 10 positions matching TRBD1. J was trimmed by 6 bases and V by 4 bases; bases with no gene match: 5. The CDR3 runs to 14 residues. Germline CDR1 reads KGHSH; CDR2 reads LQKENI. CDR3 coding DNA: TGTGCCAGCTCACACCGGGACAGGGGTCATGGCTACACCTTC. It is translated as CASSHRDRGHGYTF.

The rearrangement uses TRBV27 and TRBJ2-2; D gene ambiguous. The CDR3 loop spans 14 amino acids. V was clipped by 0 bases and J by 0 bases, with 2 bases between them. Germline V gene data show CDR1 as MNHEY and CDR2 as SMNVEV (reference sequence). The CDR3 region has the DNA TGTGCCAGCAGTTTATCGCCGAACACCGGGGAGCTGTTTTTT. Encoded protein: CASSLSPNTGELFF.

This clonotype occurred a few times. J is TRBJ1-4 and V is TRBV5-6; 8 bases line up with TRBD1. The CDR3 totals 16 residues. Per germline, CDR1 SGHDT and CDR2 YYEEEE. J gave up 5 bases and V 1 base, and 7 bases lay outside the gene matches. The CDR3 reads CASSLPTGTGNEKLFF. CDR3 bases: TGTGCCAGCAGCTTGCCAACCGGGACAGGCAATGAAAAACTGTTTTTT.

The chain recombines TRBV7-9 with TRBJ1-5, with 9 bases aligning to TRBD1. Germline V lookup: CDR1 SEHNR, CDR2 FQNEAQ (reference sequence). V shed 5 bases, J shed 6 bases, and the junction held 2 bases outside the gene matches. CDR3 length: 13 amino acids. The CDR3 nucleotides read TGTGCCAGCAGCAAGGACAGGGGTCAGCCCCAGCATTTT. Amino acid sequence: CASSKDRGQPQHF.

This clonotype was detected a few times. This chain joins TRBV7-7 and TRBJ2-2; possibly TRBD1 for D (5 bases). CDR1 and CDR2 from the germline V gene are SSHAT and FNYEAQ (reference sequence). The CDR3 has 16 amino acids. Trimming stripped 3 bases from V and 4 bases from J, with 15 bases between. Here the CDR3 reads CASSLEQVGPTGELFF. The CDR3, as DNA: TGTGCCAGCAGCTTGGAACAGGTCGGGCCCACCGGGGAGCTGTTTTTT. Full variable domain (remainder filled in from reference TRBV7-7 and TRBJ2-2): GAGVSQSPRYKVTKRGQDVTLRCDPISSHATLYWYQQALGQGPEFLTYFNYEAQPDKSGLPSDRFSAERPEGSISTLTIQRTEQRDSAMYRCASSLEQVGPTGELFFGEGSRLTVL.

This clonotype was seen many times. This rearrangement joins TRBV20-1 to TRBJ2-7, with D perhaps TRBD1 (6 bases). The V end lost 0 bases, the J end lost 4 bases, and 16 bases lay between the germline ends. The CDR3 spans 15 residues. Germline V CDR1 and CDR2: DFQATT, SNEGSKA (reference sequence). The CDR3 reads CSARERGSPSYEQYF. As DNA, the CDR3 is TGCAGTGCTAGAGAAAGGGGGTCCCCTTCATACGAGCAGTACTTC.

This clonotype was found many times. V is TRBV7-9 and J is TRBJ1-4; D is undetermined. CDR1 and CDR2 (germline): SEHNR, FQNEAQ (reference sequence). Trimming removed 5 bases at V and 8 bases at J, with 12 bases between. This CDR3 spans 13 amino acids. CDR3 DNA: TGTGCCAGCAGCCTACCCGTGGGGGAAAAACTGTTTTTT. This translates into CASSLPVGEKLFF.

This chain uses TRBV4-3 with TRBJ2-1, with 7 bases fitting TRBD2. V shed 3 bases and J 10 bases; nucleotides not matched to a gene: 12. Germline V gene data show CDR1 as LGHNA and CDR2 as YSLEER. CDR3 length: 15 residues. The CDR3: CASSQELREDEEQFF. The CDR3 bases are TGCGCCAGCAGCCAGGAACTCCGGGAGGATGAGGAGCAGTTCTTC.

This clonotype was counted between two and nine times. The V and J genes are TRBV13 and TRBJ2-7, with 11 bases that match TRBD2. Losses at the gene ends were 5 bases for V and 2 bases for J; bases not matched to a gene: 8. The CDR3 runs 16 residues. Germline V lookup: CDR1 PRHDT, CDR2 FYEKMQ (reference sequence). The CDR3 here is CASSLPTSGGTYEQYF. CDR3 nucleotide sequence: TGTGCCAGCAGCCTACCTACTAGCGGGGGCACCTACGAGCAGTACTTC.

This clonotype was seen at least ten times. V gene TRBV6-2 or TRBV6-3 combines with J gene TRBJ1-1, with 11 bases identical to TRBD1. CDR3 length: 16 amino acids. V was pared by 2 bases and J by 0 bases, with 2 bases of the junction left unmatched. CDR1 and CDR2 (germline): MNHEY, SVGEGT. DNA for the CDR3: TGTGCCAGCAGTTACCGGACAGGGGGCATGAACACTGAAGCTTTCTTT. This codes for CASSYRTGGMNTEAFF.

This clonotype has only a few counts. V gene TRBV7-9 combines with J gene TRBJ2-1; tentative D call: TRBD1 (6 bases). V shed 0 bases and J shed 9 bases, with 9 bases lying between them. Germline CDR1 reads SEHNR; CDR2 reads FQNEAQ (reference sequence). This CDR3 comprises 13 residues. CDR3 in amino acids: CASSLAYRVEQFF. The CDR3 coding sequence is TGTGCCAGCAGCTTAGCTTACAGGGTTGAGCAGTTCTTC.

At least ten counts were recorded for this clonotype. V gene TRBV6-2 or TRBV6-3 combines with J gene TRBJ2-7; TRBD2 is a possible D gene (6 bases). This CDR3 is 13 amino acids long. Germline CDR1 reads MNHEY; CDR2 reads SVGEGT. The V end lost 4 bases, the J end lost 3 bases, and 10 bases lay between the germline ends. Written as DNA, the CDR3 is TGTGCCAGCAGTTTGGGGGGATTCTACGAGCAGTACTTC. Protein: CASSLGGFYEQYF.

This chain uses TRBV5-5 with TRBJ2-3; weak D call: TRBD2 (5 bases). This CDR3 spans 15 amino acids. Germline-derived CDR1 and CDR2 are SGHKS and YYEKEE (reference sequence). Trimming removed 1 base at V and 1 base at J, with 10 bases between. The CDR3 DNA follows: TGTGCCAGCAGCTTGCTCCGGGATCGCACAGATACGCAGTATTTT. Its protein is CASSLLRDRTDTQYF.

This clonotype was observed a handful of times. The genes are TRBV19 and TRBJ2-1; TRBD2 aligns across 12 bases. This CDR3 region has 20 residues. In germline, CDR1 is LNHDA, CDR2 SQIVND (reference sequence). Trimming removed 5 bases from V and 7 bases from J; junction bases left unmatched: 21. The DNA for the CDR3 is TGTGCCAGTAGTCCCTGGTCCGCTAGCGGGAGGGCCACTCGCGAAAATGAGCAGTTCTTC. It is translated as CASSPWSASGRATRENEQFF.

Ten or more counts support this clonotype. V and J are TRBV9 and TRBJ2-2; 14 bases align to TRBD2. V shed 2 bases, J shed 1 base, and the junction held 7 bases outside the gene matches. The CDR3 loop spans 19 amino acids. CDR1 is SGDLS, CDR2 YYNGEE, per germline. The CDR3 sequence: CASSVSGTSGSRNTGELFF. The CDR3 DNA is TGTGCCAGCAGCGTCTCTGGGACTAGCGGGAGCCGGAACACCGGGGAGCTGTTTTTT.

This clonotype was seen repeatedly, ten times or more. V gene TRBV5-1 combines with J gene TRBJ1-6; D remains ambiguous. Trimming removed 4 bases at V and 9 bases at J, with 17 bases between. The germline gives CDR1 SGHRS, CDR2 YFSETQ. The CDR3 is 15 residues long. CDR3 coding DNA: TGCGCCAGCAGCCCCAGCGCCCTAAAGGGTTCACCCCTCCACTTT. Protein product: CASSPSALKGSPLHF.

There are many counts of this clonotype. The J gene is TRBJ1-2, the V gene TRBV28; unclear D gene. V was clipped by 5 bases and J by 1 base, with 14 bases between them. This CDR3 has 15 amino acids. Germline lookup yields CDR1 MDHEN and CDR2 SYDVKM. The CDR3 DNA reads TGTGCCAGCAGTCAAAAGGCAGGATTTAACTATGGCTACACCTTC. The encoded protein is CASSQKAGFNYGYTF.

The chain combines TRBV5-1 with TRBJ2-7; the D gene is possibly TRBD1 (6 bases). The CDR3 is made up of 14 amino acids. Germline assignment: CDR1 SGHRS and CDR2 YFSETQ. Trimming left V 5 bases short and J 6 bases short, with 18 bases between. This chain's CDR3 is CASRVAGETGEQYF. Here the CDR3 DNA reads TGCGCCAGCAGGGTGGCAGGGGAAACCGGCGAGCAGTACTTC.

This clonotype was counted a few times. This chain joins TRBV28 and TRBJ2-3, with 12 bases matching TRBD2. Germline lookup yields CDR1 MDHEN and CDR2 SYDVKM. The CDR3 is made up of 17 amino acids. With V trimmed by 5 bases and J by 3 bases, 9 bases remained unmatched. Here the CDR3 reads CASSPLTSGRLTDTQYF. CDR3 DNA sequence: TGTGCCAGCAGTCCGTTGACTAGCGGGAGACTTACAGATACGCAGTATTTT.

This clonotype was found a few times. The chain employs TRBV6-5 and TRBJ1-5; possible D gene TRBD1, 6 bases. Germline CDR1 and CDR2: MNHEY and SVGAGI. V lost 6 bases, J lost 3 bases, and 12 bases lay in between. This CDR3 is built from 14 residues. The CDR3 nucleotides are TGTGCCAGCAGCCTACAGGGAAACAATCAGCCCCAGCATTTT. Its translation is CASSLQGNNQPQHF.